The subject of this entry is one T cell receptor beta chain. Its matching antigen is unknown. The data belong to a study of radiation and T cells in renal cell carcinoma. Sequencing used immunoSEQ multiplex PCR; TCRdb keeps in-frame clones, though not all of them. The sample contains 100,000 to 150,000 clones, 88% of which appear only once. This sample's time point: blood 2 weeks post-SBRT. As for treatment: 15 Gy SBRT to primary tumor, nephrectomy 4 weeks later. Blood was sampled at baseline, 2 weeks and 4 weeks after SBRT. The tumor was a clear cell renal cell carcinoma. Germline V CDR1 and CDR2: SNHLY, FYNNEI. The CDR3 has 13 residues. V gave up 2 bases and J gave up 7 bases; unmatched junction bases: 1. Study results and caveats: Top tumor clonotypes rose in blood 2 weeks post-radiation, then contracted.

The source was blood, collected from a patient whose treatment included radiotherapy and nephrectomy. The V call is TRBV2, the J call TRBJ1-2; 10 bases line up with TRBD1. The clonotype originates from a woman between 65 and 79 years old with renal cell carcinoma. This CDR3 reads CASSERTGGGYTF. In DNA form, the CDR3 reads TGTGCCAGCAGTGAAAGGACAGGGGGTGGCTACACCTTC. Based on the CDR3 plus reference TRBV2 and TRBJ1-2, the full variable domain is EPEVTQTPSHQVTQMGQEVILRCVPISNHLYFYWYRQILGQKVEFLVSFYNNEISEKSEIFDDQFSVERPDGSNFTLKIRSTKLEDSAMYFCASSERTGGGYTFGSGTRLTVV.